The 8 T cell receptor beta chains listed next were all sequenced from one sample in a study of blood T cells in healthy people across ages (dated by TCRdb to the mid-2010s). Library preparation used 5' RACE. A second PCR of roughly 7 to 12 cycles was run with a J-beta primer mix and a sample-barcoded 5' primer. The public reads were reanalyzed by TCRdb: fastp trimming at Q25, MiXCR alignment, in-frame beta chains only. Identical CDR3 protein sequences are pooled into one entry, listed with their most common genes and DNA. This sample lists approximately 1,700,000 distinct CDR3 sequences; roughly two fifths were detected once. Under 25% of the sample comes from the top ten. The sequenced sample was blood. Receptors originate from a human donor in good health.

The chain links TRBV20-1 to TRBJ2-3; 9 bases fit TRBD2. Germline CDR1 and CDR2: DFQATT and SNEGSKA (reference sequence). The CDR3 has 15 amino acids. V lost 0 bases to trimming and J lost 6 bases; unmatched junction nucleotides: 7. The CDR3 sequence is CSARDGRGGPDTQYF. CDR3 nucleotide sequence: TGCAGTGCTAGAGATGGGCGGGGGGGCCCCGATACGCAGTATTTT.

In its sample, this clonotype was seen a few times. This rearrangement joins TRBV11-2 to TRBJ2-5; no firm D call. V shed 5 bases and J shed 1 base, with 11 bases lying between them. The CDR3 runs to 14 residues. Germline V lookup: CDR1 SGHAT, CDR2 FQNNGV. CDR3 nucleotides: TGTGCCAGCAGCCAAGGGCTCTCCCAAGAGACCCAGTACTTC. Amino acid sequence: CASSQGLSQETQYF. The entire variable domain, with the rest obtained from reference TRBV11-2 and TRBJ2-5, is as follows: EAGVAQSPRYKIIEKRQSVAFWCNPISGHATLYWYQQILGQGPKLLIQFQNNGVVDDSQLPKDRFSAERLKGVDSTLKIQPAKLEDSAVYLCASSQGLSQETQYFGPGTRLLVL.

CDR3 amino acids: CASSQVARGTYNEQYF. DNA for the CDR3: TGCGCCAGCAGCCAAGTCGCCAGGGGCACCTACAATGAGCAGTACTTC. The rearrangement joins TRBV4-3 to TRBJ2-4; TRBD1 might be the D (6 bases). This CDR3 is built from 16 residues. V was clipped by 1 base and J by 13 bases, with 23 bases between them. In germline, CDR1 is LGHNA, CDR2 YSLEER.

The genes are TRBV6-6 and TRBJ2-3; 8 bases are shared with TRBD2. The length of the CDR3 is 16 residues. Trimming removed 6 bases from V and 4 bases from J; junction bases left unmatched: 12. Looked up from germline, CDR1 is MNHNY and CDR2 is SVGAGI (reference sequence). In DNA, the CDR3 is TGTGCCAGCAGGCCTACTAGCGGAAGCCCCCCAGATACGCAGTATTTT. Translating it yields CASRPTSGSPPDTQYF.

The chain joins TRBV20-1 to TRBJ2-5, with D perhaps TRBD1 or TRBD2 (5 bases each). Near its end, the DNA agrees better with TRBJ2-7, so the J call may be wrong. The CDR3 runs to 15 residues. Germline CDR1 is DFQATT and CDR2 is SNEGSKA (reference sequence). The CDR3 reads CSATQVGADSYEQYF. The CDR3 DNA reads TGCAGTGCTACCCAGGTCGGGGCGGATTCTTACGAGCAGTACTTC.

This clonotype was seen a few times. The chain uses TRBV12-3 or TRBV12-4 and TRBJ1-2; D unresolved. The V and J ends lost 3 bases and 8 bases respectively, with 13 bases between them. CDR3 length: 13 amino acids. The CDR3 loop is CASSFGVFIGYTF. CDR3 bases: TGTGCCAGCAGTTTCGGGGTATTCATCGGCTACACCTTC.

The chain carries TRBV20-1 and TRBJ1-4; 8 nucleotides match TRBD1. Germline values: CDR1 DFQATT, CDR2 SNEGSKA (reference sequence). This CDR3 has 14 amino acids. Germline trimming cut 5 bases from V and 6 bases from J; bases unmatched to any gene: 8. The CDR3 bases are TGCAGTGCTCTCAGACAGGGGAATGATGAAAAACTGTTTTTT. Its translation: CSALRQGNDEKLFF.

This clonotype was detected once. The V gene is TRBV6-6, the J gene TRBJ1-2; 8 bases align to TRBD1. Germline trimming cut 10 bases from V and 4 bases from J; bases unmatched to any gene: 11. The CDR3 covers 14 residues. Germline loops: CDR1 MNHNY, CDR2 SVGAGI (reference sequence). The CDR3 sequence is CATVAGTGVYGYTF. The CDR3 DNA follows: TGTGCCACCGTGGCCGGGACAGGAGTCTATGGCTACACCTTC.